A selection of T cell receptor beta chains follows, all from one sample in a study of cytomegalovirus exposure and HLA in healthy donors. Assay: immunoSEQ multiplex PCR; the TCRdb copy retains only in-frame clones and omits some. The sample includes 75,000 to 80,000 clones, around 80% of them seen just once. The sample consisted of PBMCs. All receptors come from a male donor in good health and CMV-seronegative. The conserved cysteine and the conserved F or W are not part of the CDR3 here. Clone sizes are given selectively: once, few, many, or a class where the clone is expanded.

clone_size: few; v_call: TRBV11-2; cdr3_aa: ASSLDSHNTEAF
clone_size: .; v_call: TRBV15; cdr3_aa: AASRDPGQGINEQF
clone_size: .; v_call: TRBV25-1; cdr3_aa: ASRQTGMNTEAF
clone_size: .; v_call: TRBV27; cdr3_aa: ASSRGQGYEQY
clone_size: .; v_call: TRBV15; cdr3_aa: ATSRNPGQGNGYT
clone_size: .; v_call: TRBV19; cdr3_aa: ASNFGQGEQY
clone_size: .; v_call: TRBV7-9; cdr3_aa: ASSGQLNTEAF
clone_size: .; v_call: TRBV6-5; cdr3_aa: ASSYAQARYGYT
clone_size: .; v_call: TRBV27; cdr3_aa: ASSFRQGFFGNEQF
clone_size: few; v_call: TRBV4-1; cdr3_aa: ASSPLGGQNNQPQH
clone_size: .; v_call: TRBV4-1; cdr3_aa: ASSQDQAGGIGTQY
clone_size: .; v_call: TRBV10-2; cdr3_aa: ADQQFGNYEQY
clone_size: .; v_call: TRBV4-1; cdr3_aa: ASSQDRSTDTQY
clone_size: .; v_call: TRBV27; cdr3_aa: ASRGISSGANVLT
clone_size: .; v_call: TRBV13; cdr3_aa: ASSPSGAANEKLF
clone_size: .; v_call: TRBV4-1; cdr3_aa: ATQTTTSTDTQY
clone_size: few; v_call: TRBV7-6; cdr3_aa: ASTLSREILETQY
clone_size: once; v_call: TRBV10-3; cdr3_aa: AISESVVSTEAF
clone_size: .; v_call: TRBV5-1; cdr3_aa: ASSQTFAPGNEQF
clone_size: .; v_call: TRBV9; cdr3_aa: ASSVVGTSGEQY
clone_size: few; v_call: TRBV28; cdr3_aa: ASSLGLAGALSYEQY
clone_size: once; v_call: TRBV11-2; cdr3_aa: ASSLDFATYNEQF
clone_size: .; v_call: TRBV5-1; cdr3_aa: ASRYRGLPYNEQF
clone_size: .; v_call: TRBV7-2; cdr3_aa: ASSNGQLRNSPLH
clone_size: once; v_call: TRBV18; cdr3_aa: ASSRETGMNTEAF
clone_size: .; v_call: TRBV7-9; cdr3_aa: ASSSQGAHYEQY
clone_size: .; v_call: TRBV7-2; cdr3_aa: ASSLAGSGVITDTQY
clone_size: .; v_call: TRBV7-9; cdr3_aa: ASSLSGSDTQY
clone_size: .; v_call: TRBV7-8; cdr3_aa: ASSSPARGSYEQY